The clone carrying this TCR beta chain was seen only a few times. Antigen specificity is unknown. V lost 4 bases, J lost 4 bases, and 13 bases lay in between. Germline CDR1 is MNHEY and CDR2 is SVGAGI. The CDR3 length is 14 residues. The data were obtained in a study of T-cell memory formation after mild COVID-19. UMIs and sample barcodes were carried by the TCR alpha and TCR beta cDNA libraries that 5'RACE produced using constant-segment primers. TCRdb recomputed calls from the 5' RACE reads with MiXCR, one row per CDR3 protein. The data contain approximately 400,000 distinct CDR3 sequences, 20% to 25% of them singletons. Study-level points and caveats: Contracting CD4+ clones lay largely in CM and EM, with CD8+ ones residing in EMRA. Pre-infection memory held some responding clones, suggesting pre-existing cross-reactive T cells responded. Later expanders leaned toward CD4+, whereas clones contracting from day 15 to 85 were balanced CD4/CD8.

The chain couples TRBV6-5 to TRBJ1-1; unclear D gene. Source material: PBMCs or a T cell subset sorted from them (not recorded which). The TCR was taken from an adult woman who had mild COVID-19 (a few samples of this study predate the infection). Cell type and time point are not known. The CDR3 reads CASSWGGRATEAFF. The CDR3, as DNA: TGTGCCAGCAGTTGGGGAGGAAGGGCCACTGAAGCTTTCTTT.